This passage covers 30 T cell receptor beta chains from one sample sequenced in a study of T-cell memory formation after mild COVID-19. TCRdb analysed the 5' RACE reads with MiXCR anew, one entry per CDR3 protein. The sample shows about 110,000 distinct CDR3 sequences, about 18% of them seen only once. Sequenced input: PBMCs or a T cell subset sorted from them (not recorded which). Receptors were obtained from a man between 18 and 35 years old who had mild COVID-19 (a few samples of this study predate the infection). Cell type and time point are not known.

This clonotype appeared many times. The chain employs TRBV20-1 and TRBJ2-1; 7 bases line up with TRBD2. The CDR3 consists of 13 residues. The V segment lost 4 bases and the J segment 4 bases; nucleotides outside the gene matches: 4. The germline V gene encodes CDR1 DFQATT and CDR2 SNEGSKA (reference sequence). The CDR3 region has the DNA TGCAGTGCTATGGGAGGGCTATACAATGAGCAGTTCTTC. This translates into CSAMGGLYNEQFF.

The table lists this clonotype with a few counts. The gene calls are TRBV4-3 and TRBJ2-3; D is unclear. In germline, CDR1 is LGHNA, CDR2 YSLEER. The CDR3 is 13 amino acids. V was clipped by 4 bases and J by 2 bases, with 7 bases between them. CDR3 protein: CASSRQATDTQYF. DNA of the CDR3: TGCGCCAGCAGCCGGCAAGCCACAGATACGCAGTATTTT.

CDR3 coding DNA: TGTGCCAGCAGCTACCGGACAGGTTCACCCCTCCACTTT. Protein product: CASSYRTGSPLHF. V gene TRBV7-6 combines with J gene TRBJ1-6, with 7 bases identical to TRBD1. Germline values: CDR1 SGHVS, CDR2 FNYEAQ. V was clipped by 4 bases and J by 9 bases; unmatched bases: 3. This CDR3 spans 13 amino acids.

The CDR3 loop reads CASSLIRDTEAFF. For the CDR3, the DNA is TGTGCCAGCAGCTTAATACGGGACACTGAAGCTTTCTTT. The chain links TRBV7-3 to TRBJ1-1; D call uncertain. Trimming took off 1 base at V and 3 bases at J, with 6 bases between the two ends. The CDR3 sequence is 13 residues long. Germline V gives CDR1 SGHTA, CDR2 FQGTGA.

The CDR3 sequence is CSAPKQGRADTQYF. For the CDR3, the DNA is TGCAGTGCTCCTAAACAGGGAAGGGCAGATACGCAGTATTTT. This sequence joins TRBV20-1 and TRBJ2-3, with D perhaps TRBD1 (6 bases). CDR1 is DFQATT, CDR2 SNEGSKA, per germline (reference sequence). V lost 5 bases to trimming and J lost 4 bases, with 16 bases between them. The CDR3 covers 14 residues.

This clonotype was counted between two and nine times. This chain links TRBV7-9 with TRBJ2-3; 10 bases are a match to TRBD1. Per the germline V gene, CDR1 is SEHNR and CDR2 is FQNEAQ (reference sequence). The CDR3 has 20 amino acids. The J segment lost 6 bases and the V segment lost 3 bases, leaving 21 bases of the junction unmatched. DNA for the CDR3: TGTGCCAGCAGCTTTAATCTGGGGCACGCCGGGACAGGGGCCGGGGATACGCAGTATTTT. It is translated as CASSFNLGHAGTGAGDTQYF.

CDR3 DNA: TGCGCCAGCAGCCAAGATATAATCGGGGCCCGGAATCAGCCCCAGCATTTT. It yields the protein CASSQDIIGARNQPQHF. This sequence joins TRBV4-3 and TRBJ1-5; D might be TRBD1 (5 bases). This CDR3 spans 17 amino acids. The V and J ends lost 0 bases and 4 bases respectively, with 16 bases between them. The germline CDR1 and CDR2 sequences are LGHNA and YSLEER.

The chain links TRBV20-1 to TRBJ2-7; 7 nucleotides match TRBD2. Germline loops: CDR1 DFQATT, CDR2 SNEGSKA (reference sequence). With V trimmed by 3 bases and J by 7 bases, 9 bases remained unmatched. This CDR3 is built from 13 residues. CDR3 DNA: TGCAGTGCTAGCTTGGTTGGGGGAGGGGAGCAGTACTTC. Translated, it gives CSASLVGGGEQYF.

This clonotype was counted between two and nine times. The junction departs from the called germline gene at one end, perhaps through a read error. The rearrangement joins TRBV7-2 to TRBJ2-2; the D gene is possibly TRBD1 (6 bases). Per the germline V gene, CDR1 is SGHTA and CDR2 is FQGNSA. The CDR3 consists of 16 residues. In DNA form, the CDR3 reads TGTGCCAGCAGCTTTAGCAGGGGCATGAACGCCGGGGAGCTGTTTTTT. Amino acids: CASSFSRGMNAGELFF.

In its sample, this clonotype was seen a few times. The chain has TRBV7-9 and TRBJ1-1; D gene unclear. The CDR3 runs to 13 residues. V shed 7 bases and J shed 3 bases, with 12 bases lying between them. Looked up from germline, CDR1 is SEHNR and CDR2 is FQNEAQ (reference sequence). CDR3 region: CASTPREDTEAFF. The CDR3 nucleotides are TGTGCCAGCACCCCCAGAGAGGACACTGAAGCTTTCTTT.

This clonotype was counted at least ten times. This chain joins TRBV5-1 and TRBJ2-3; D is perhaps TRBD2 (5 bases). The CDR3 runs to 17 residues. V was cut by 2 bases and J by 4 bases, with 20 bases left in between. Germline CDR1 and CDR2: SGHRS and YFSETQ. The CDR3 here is CASSFLTRGNNPDTQYF. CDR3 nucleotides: TGCGCCAGCAGCTTCCTGACTCGGGGTAATAATCCAGATACGCAGTATTTT.

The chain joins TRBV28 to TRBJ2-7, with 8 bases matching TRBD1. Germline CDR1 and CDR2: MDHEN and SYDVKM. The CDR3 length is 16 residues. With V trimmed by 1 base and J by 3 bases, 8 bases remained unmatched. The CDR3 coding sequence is TGTGCCAGCAGTTTATCCCGGACAGGGACAGGCTACGAGCAGTACGTC. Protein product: CASSLSRTGTGYEQYV.

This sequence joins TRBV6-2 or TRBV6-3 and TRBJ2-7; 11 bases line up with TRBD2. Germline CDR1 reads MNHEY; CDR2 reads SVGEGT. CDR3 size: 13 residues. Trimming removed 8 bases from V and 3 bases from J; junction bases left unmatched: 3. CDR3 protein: CASGLAGDYEQYV. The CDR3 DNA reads TGTGCCAGCGGACTAGCGGGCGACTACGAGCAGTACGTC.

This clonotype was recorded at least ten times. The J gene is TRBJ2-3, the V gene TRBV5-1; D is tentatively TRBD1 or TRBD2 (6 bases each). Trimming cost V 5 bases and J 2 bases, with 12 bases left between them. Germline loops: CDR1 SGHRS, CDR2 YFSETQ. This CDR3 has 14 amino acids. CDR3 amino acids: CASRYRGLTDTQYF. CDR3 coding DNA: TGCGCCAGCAGGTATCGGGGGCTCACAGATACGCAGTATTTT.

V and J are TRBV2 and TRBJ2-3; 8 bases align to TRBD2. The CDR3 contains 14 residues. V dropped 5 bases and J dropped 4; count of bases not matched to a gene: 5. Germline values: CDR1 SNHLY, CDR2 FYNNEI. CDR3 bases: TGTGCCAGCAGTTTGAACGGGGGGGCAGATACGCAGTATTTT. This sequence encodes CASSLNGGADTQYF.

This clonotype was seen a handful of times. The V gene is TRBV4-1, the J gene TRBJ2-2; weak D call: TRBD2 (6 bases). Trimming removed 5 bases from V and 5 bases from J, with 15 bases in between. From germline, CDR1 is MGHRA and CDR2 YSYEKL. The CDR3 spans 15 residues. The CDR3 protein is CASSNPFGGTGELFF. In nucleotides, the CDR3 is TGCGCCAGCAGCAACCCGTTCGGGGGAACCGGGGAGCTGTTTTTT.

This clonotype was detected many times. The CDR3 region has the DNA TGTGCCAGCAGCCGATCTAACAGGGCCACCACAGATACGCAGTATTTT. Amino acids: CASSRSNRATTDTQYF. The chain employs TRBV7-8 and TRBJ2-3; a possible D gene is TRBD1 (6 bases). Germline V gives CDR1 SGHVS, CDR2 FQNEAQ. CDR3 length: 16 residues. Trimming removed 5 bases at V and 2 bases at J, with 17 bases between.

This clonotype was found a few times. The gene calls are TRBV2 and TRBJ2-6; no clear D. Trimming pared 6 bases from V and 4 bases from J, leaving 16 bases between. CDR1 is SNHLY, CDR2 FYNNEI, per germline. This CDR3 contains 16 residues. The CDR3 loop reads CASRNGPSTGANVLTF. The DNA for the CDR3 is TGTGCCAGCAGGAATGGCCCCAGTACGGGGGCCAACGTCCTGACTTTC. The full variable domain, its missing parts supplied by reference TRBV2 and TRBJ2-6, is EPEVTQTPSHQVTQMGQEVILRCVPISNHLYFYWYRQILGQKVEFLVSFYNNEISEKSEIFDDQFSVERPDGSNFTLKIRSTKLEDSAMYFCASRNGPSTGANVLTFGAGSRLTVL.

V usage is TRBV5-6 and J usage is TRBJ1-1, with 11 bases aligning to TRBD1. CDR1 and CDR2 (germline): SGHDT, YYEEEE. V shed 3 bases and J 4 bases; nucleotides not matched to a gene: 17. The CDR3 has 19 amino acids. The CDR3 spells CASSSPTGTGGGRVTEAFF. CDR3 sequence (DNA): TGTGCCAGCAGCTCCCCCACCGGGACAGGGGGAGGTCGGGTCACTGAAGCTTTCTTT.

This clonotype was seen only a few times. CDR3 sequence (DNA): TGTGCCAGCAGCTCACGGCTCGCGGAACAAGAGACCCAGTACTTC. It translates to CASSSRLAEQETQYF. The chain recombines TRBV7-9 with TRBJ2-5, with unresolved D. Trimming took 4 bases from V and 2 from J, leaving 14 bases between them. The CDR3 sequence is 15 residues long. In germline, CDR1 is SEHNR, CDR2 FQNEAQ (reference sequence). Variable domain in full (rest from reference TRBV7-9 and TRBJ2-5): DTGVSQNPRHKITKRGQNVTFRCDPISEHNRLYWYRQTLGQGPEFLTYFQNEAQLEKSRLLSDRFSAERPKGSFSTLEIQRTEQGDSAMYLCASSSRLAEQETQYFGPGTRLLVL.

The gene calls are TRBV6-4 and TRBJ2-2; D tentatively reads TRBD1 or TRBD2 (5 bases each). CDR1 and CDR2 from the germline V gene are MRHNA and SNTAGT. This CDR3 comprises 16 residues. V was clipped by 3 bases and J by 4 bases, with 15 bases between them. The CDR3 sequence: CASSDPFGASTGELFF. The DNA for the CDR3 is TGTGCCAGCAGTGATCCCTTCGGGGCCTCCACCGGGGAGCTGTTTTTT.

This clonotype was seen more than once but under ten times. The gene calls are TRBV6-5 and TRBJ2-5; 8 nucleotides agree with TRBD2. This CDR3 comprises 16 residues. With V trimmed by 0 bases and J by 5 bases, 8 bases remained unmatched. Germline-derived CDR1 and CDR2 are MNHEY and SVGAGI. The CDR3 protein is CASSYSGGLGPETQYF. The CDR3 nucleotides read TGTGCCAGCAGTTACTCAGGGGGACTAGGGCCCGAGACCCAGTACTTC.

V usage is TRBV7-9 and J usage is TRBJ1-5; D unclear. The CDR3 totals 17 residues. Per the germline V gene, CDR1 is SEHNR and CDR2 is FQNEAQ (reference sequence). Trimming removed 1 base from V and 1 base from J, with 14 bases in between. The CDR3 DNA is TGTGCCAGCAGCTTAGGGTCCGGGATCCCGAGCAATCAGCCCCAGCATTTT. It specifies CASSLGSGIPSNQPQHF.

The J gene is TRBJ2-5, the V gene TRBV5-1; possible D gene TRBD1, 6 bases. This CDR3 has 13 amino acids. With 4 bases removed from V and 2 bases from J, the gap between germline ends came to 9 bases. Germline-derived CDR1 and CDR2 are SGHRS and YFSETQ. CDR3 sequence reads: CASSRGHQETQYF. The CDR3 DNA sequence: TGCGCCAGCAGCAGGGGACATCAAGAGACCCAGTACTTC.

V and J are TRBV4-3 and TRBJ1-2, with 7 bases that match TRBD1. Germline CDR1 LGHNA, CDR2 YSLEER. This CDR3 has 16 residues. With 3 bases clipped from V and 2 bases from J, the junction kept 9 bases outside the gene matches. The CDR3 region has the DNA TGCGCCAGCAGCCAGCCCGACAGGGTCGGCAACTATGGCTACACCTTC. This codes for CASSQPDRVGNYGYTF.

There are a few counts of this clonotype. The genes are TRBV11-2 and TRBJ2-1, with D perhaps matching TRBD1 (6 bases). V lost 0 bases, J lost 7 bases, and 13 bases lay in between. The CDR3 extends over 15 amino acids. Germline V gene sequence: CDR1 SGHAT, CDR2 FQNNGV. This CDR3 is CASSLDRGIGNEQFF. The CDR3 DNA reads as TGTGCCAGCAGCTTAGACAGGGGTATTGGGAATGAGCAGTTCTTC.

This CDR3 is CAISVAGAEETQYF. Written as DNA, the CDR3 is TGTGCCATCAGTGTCGCTGGGGCCGAGGAGACCCAGTACTTC. The V and J genes are TRBV10-3 and TRBJ2-5, with a possible D match to TRBD1 (5 bases). Germline CDR1 reads ENHRY; CDR2 reads SYGVKD. The CDR3 has 14 amino acids. V gave up 4 bases and J gave up 5 bases, with 14 bases separating them.

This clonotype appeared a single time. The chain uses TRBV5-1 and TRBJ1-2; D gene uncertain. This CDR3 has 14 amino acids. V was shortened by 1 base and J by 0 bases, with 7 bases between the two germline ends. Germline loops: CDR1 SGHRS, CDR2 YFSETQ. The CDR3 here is CASSLTSPNYGYTF. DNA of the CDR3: TGCGCCAGCAGCTTGACCAGTCCTAACTATGGCTACACCTTC.

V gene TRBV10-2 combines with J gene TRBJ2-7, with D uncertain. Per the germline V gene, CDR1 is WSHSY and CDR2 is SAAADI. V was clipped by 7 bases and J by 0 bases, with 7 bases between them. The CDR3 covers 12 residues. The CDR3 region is CASTHNSYEQYF. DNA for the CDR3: TGCGCCAGCACGCACAACTCCTACGAGCAGTACTTC.

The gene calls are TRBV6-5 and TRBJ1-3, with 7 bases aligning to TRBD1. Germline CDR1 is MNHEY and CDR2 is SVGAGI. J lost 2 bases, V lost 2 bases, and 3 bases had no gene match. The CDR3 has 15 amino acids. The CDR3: CASSYGGTAGNTIYF. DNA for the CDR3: TGTGCCAGCAGTTACGGCGGGACAGCTGGAAACACCATATATTTT.